Each of the 22 T cell receptor beta chains below was sequenced from the same sample in a study of identical twins. TCRdb re-called the 5' RACE reads with MiXCR, one entry per CDR3 protein. This sample has about 920,000 distinct CDR3 sequences, with approximately 13% found just once. These same records also appear under a second study, on yellow fever vaccine responses in identical twins.

Specimen: PBMCs. These receptors were collected from a woman aged 18-29 years in good health.

The chain couples TRBV6-5 to TRBJ2-2, with D possibly being TRBD1 (6 bases). This CDR3 has 16 residues. Per germline, CDR1 MNHEY and CDR2 SVGAGI. Trimming shortened V by 1 base and J by 2 bases, and 11 bases separated the two germline ends. CDR3 DNA: TGTGCCAGCAGTTACTGGGGGCCCCCTAACACCGGGGAGCTGTTTTTT. This gives the protein CASSYWGPPNTGELFF.

This clonotype was counted between two and nine times. V is TRBV5-1 and J is TRBJ2-5, with D possibly being TRBD1 or TRBD2 (6 bases each). The germline V gene encodes CDR1 SGHRS and CDR2 YFSETQ. Trimming shortened V by 7 bases and J by 2 bases, and 15 bases separated the two germline ends. This CDR3 region has 14 residues. This chain's CDR3 is CASVGGPAQETQYF. CDR3 bases: TGCGCCAGCGTTGGGGGGCCAGCGCAAGAGACCCAGTACTTC.

V is TRBV7-8 and J is TRBJ1-2; 7 bases fit TRBD1. The trim removed 5 bases at V and 3 bases at J, leaving 6 bases unmatched. From germline, CDR1 is SGHVS and CDR2 FQNEAQ. CDR3 length: 14 amino acids. The CDR3 DNA follows: TGTGCCAGCAGCCCCGGACAGGCGCACTATGGCTACACCTTC. Protein sequence: CASSPGQAHYGYTF.

There are a few counts of this clonotype. The chain carries TRBV11-2 and TRBJ2-1, with 7 bases that match TRBD1. Per germline, CDR1 SGHAT and CDR2 FQNNGV. CDR3 length equals 17 residues. After removal of 2 bases from V and 8 bases from J, the junction contained 15 bases not matched to a gene. The CDR3 region is CASSLLLWTGTAYEQFF. Here the CDR3 DNA reads TGTGCCAGCAGCTTACTACTTTGGACCGGGACAGCTTATGAGCAGTTCTTC.

This clonotype turned up a few times. The V call is TRBV4-1, the J call TRBJ2-1, with D possibly TRBD1 on 5 matching bases. V was trimmed by 0 bases and J by 7 bases, leaving 16 bases between them. CDR3 length equals 16 residues. Germline CDR1 is MGHRA and CDR2 is YSYEKL. The CDR3 nucleotides are TGCGCCAGCAGCCAAGATGGGGCTTATAGTAGGAATGAGCAGTTCTTC. Its protein is CASSQDGAYSRNEQFF.

The J gene is TRBJ2-2, the V gene TRBV5-1; 8 bases match TRBD2. The V gene end was trimmed by 4 bases and the J gene end by 3 bases; junction bases not matched to a gene: 5. Germline values: CDR1 SGHRS, CDR2 YFSETQ. The CDR3 has 15 residues. The CDR3 DNA is TGCGCCAGCAGCATTAGCGGGGCTGACACCGGGGAGCTGTTTTTT. Protein: CASSISGADTGELFF.

This clonotype was seen many times. The chain employs TRBV3-1 and TRBJ2-5; D ambiguous. Deletions cut 2 bases from V and 5 bases from J, with 12 bases between. In germline, CDR1 is LGHDT, CDR2 YNNKEL (reference sequence). The CDR3 totals 14 residues. CDR3 region: CASSQLGRFETQYF. CDR3 DNA sequence: TGTGCCAGCAGCCAACTGGGTAGATTTGAGACCCAGTACTTC.

This clonotype has a handful of counts. The chain recombines TRBV10-2 with TRBJ1-1; 9 bases fit TRBD1. This CDR3 is built from 13 residues. The trim removed 6 bases at V and 8 bases at J, leaving 7 bases unmatched. Germline V CDR1 and CDR2: WSHSY, SAAADI. This chain's CDR3 is CASRTGTGPEAFF. CDR3 in DNA: TGCGCCAGCAGGACCGGGACAGGGCCCGAAGCTTTCTTT.

This clonotype was picked up a small number of times. The chain recombines TRBV7-2 with TRBJ2-7, with 7 bases matching TRBD2. This CDR3 is built from 13 residues. The ends lost 4 bases at V and 4 bases at J; junction bases unmatched: 4. Germline lookup yields CDR1 SGHTA and CDR2 FQGNSA. CDR3 residues: CASSSRGGYEQYF. The DNA of the CDR3 is TGTGCCAGCAGCTCTAGGGGAGGGTACGAGCAGTACTTC.

This clonotype appeared a few times. The gene calls are TRBV5-5 and TRBJ2-7; D is possibly TRBD1 (5 bases). Germline V gene lookup returns CDR1 SGHKS and CDR2 YYEKEE (reference sequence). The germline V and J ends were trimmed by 0 bases and 0 bases, with 16 bases remaining between them. The CDR3 runs 17 residues. CDR3 in amino acids: CASSLDRAGIGSYEQYF. CDR3 nucleotide sequence: TGTGCCAGCAGCTTGGATAGGGCAGGGATCGGCTCCTACGAGCAGTACTTC.

Worth noting for this clonotype: At one end, the junction sequence differs from germline, possibly due to a read error. This chain joins TRBV2 and TRBJ2-4; 7 bases align to TRBD2. Looked up from germline, CDR1 is SNHLY and CDR2 is FYNNEI. The CDR3 sequence is 17 residues long. CDR3 residues: CVSRGRADSSAKNIQYF. The CDR3 region has the DNA TGTGTCAGCAGAGGGAGGGCGGACTCCTCAGCCAAAAACATTCAGTACTTC.

V and J are TRBV28 and TRBJ2-4, with D unresolved. The V end was cut by 11 bases, the J end by 9 bases, with 20 bases between. The CDR3 contains 13 residues. In germline, CDR1 is MDHEN, CDR2 SYDVKM. The CDR3 DNA reads as TGTGCCGGGCGCCGTAGGAATTCGGGCATTCAGTACTTC. Protein: CAGRRRNSGIQYF. Complete variable domain (other parts from reference TRBV28 and TRBJ2-4): DVKVTQSSRYLVKRTGEKVFLECVQDMDHENMFWYRQDPGLGLRLIYFSYDVKMKEKGDIPEGYSVSREKKERFSLILESASTNQTSMYLCAGRRRNSGIQYFGAGTRLSVL.

The chain has TRBV7-9 and TRBJ2-1, with 8 bases fitting TRBD1. V lost 1 base, J lost 8 bases, and 7 bases stayed unmatched. The CDR3 is made up of 15 amino acids. Germline assignment: CDR1 SEHNR and CDR2 FQNEAQ (reference sequence). CDR3 sequence: CASSLGLGTGYEQFF. The CDR3, as DNA: TGTGCCAGCAGCTTAGGATTAGGGACAGGCTATGAGCAGTTCTTC.

The table lists this clonotype with a few counts. The chain joins TRBV3-1 to TRBJ2-6, with 12 bases aligning to TRBD1. CDR3 size: 17 residues. Per the germline V gene, CDR1 is LGHDT and CDR2 is YNNKEL (reference sequence). J lost 2 bases, V lost 7 bases, and 6 bases had no gene match. CDR3 in DNA: TGTGCCAGCACCCGCGGGACAGGGGGCCCTGGGGCCAACGTCCTGACTTTC. Translating it yields CASTRGTGGPGANVLTF. Drawing the rest from reference TRBV3-1 and TRBJ2-6, the complete variable domain is DTAVSQTPKYLVTQMGNDKSIKCEQNLGHDTMYWYKQDSKKFLKIMFSYNNKELIINETVPNRFSPKSPDKAHLNLHINSLELGDSAVYFCASTRGTGGPGANVLTFGAGSRLTVL.

This clonotype was found many times. The rearrangement uses TRBV4-1 and TRBJ2-2; tentatively, D is TRBD1 (6 bases). The CDR3 length is 13 residues. Germline CDR1 MGHRA, CDR2 YSYEKL. Trimming shortened V by 6 bases and J by 4 bases, and 9 bases separated the two germline ends. This CDR3 reads CASRTQGTGELFF. As DNA, the CDR3 is TGCGCCAGCAGAACACAGGGCACCGGGGAGCTGTTTTTT.

This clonotype came up many times. The germline gene is not matched at one end of the junction; a read error may be the cause. The rearrangement joins TRBV3-1 to TRBJ2-4; a possible D gene is TRBD2 (6 bases). The CDR3 runs to 17 residues. Germline CDR1 and CDR2: LGHDT and YNNKEL (reference sequence). CDR3 coding DNA: TGTGCCAGCAGCCCCTCTACAGGAGGGTCCGCCATAAACATTCAGTACTTC. It translates to CASSPSTGGSAINIQYF.

This clonotype was observed at least ten times. CDR3 region: CASLWGSGNTGELFF. The CDR3 DNA follows: TGTGCCAGCTTGTGGGGTAGCGGAAACACCGGGGAGCTGTTTTTT. This chain uses TRBV12-3 or TRBV12-4 with TRBJ2-2; D perhaps matches TRBD2 (6 bases). With 8 bases removed from V and 2 bases from J, the gap between germline ends came to 15 bases. The CDR3 consists of 15 residues.

This clonotype was detected only a few times. A read error is possible here, since a much larger clone lies one base away. The genes are TRBV7-9 and TRBJ1-1; D unclear. V was clipped by 6 bases and J by 0 bases, with 11 bases between them. CDR1 is SEHNR, CDR2 FQNEAQ, per germline (reference sequence). The CDR3 runs 14 residues. The CDR3 spells CASSLSSLNTEAFF. The CDR3 region has the DNA TGTGCCAGCAGTTTAAGCAGCTTGAACACTGAAGCTTTCTTT.

The chain employs TRBV28 and TRBJ1-5; TRBD1 is a possible D gene (5 bases). In germline, CDR1 is MDHEN, CDR2 SYDVKM. CDR3 length equals 15 residues. With 5 bases removed from V and 4 bases from J, the gap between germline ends came to 15 bases. The CDR3 bases are TGTGCCAGCAGTCCTTTTGGGGCAGAAAATCAGCCCCAGCATTTT. Encoded protein: CASSPFGAENQPQHF.

This clonotype was recorded a few times. The chain has TRBV28 and TRBJ1-3; no reliable D call. Trimming pared 7 bases from V and 2 bases from J, leaving 15 bases between. This CDR3 has 15 residues. Germline CDR1 and CDR2: MDHEN and SYDVKM. The DNA of the CDR3 is TGTGCCAGCACCCCCCGTTTGGGGACTGGAAACACCATATATTTT. Translation gives CASTPRLGTGNTIYF.

V usage is TRBV9 and J usage is TRBJ2-2; D possibly corresponds to TRBD2 (7 bases). V lost 1 base and J lost 8, with 21 bases in between. Per the germline V gene, CDR1 is SGDLS and CDR2 is YYNGEE. The CDR3 extends over 17 amino acids. The CDR3 sequence: CASSVRGGAGPMGELFF. The CDR3 bases are TGTGCCAGCAGCGTAAGAGGGGGGGCAGGGCCGATGGGGGAGCTGTTTTTT. Filled out from reference TRBV9 and TRBJ2-2, the complete variable domain reads DSGVTQTPKHLITATGQRVTLRCSPRSGDLSVYWYQQSLDQGLQFLIQYYNGEERAKGNILERFSAQQFPDLHSELNLSSLELGDSALYFCASSVRGGAGPMGELFFGEGSRLTVL.

The chain carries TRBV2 and TRBJ1-2; maybe TRBD1 (6 bases). The CDR3 extends over 13 amino acids. The V end lost 10 bases, the J end lost 0 bases, and 12 bases lay between the germline ends. The germline gives CDR1 SNHLY, CDR2 FYNNEI. The CDR3 DNA sequence: TGTGCCACCGTTGGACAGTCTAACTATGGCTACACCTTC. Translating it yields CATVGQSNYGYTF.